What follows is one TCR beta chain and its context. What it binds is not known. The data derive from a study of T cell responses to AZD1222 COVID-19 vaccine. Germline loops: CDR1 SGHVS, CDR2 FQNEAQ. The V end was cut by 2 bases, the J end by 4 bases, with 14 bases between. CDR3 length equals 15 residues. Libraries were prepared by immunoSEQ multiplex PCR; TCRdb keeps only in-frame clonotypes and omits some of them. This table holds 150,000 to 200,000 clones, more than 85% found once. Study-level results: Spike-specific TCR breadth rose after two AZD1222 doses, and depth rose as well. Among the donors, most were white British and more were female, and clonal diversity was possibly underestimated. Repertoires were obtained solely post-peak T cell response.

The specimen comprised peripheral blood, sampled 28 days after the second AZD1222 dose. This receptor was identified in an adult who received the AZD1222 COVID-19 vaccine. V gene TRBV7-8 combines with J gene TRBJ1-1; no reliable D call. DNA for the CDR3: TGTGCCAGCAGCTTACAGAACGGCGAGGTCACTGAAGCTTTCTTT. Protein: CASSLQNGEVTEAFF.